The text below deals with one TCR beta chain. What it recognizes is unknown. This CDR3 is built from 14 residues. CDR1 is SEHNR, CDR2 FQNEAQ, per germline (reference sequence). With 6 bases removed from V and 3 bases from J, the gap between germline ends came to 12 bases. Each CDR3 protein gets one entry after TCRdb re-called the RT-PCR reads with MiXCR. The sample shows about 570,000 distinct CDR3 sequences, approximately 10% of them seen only once. This entry is derived from a study of response to subunit inactivated influenza vaccine. Findings of the study overall: The authors suggested that every seasonal influenza vaccination recruits few new T cells.

The same data also went into a second study, on T cells expressing NK-cell markers. That work adds: Making the TCR beta cDNA relied on 5'RACE template switching with UMIs. According to the study, TCR beta repertoires originated from sorted CD3+CD56+NKG2C+, CD3+CD56+NKG2C- and CD3+CD56-NKG2C+ T cells. Most of the eight sequenced donors tested HCMV-seropositive; one tested seronegative. Roughly 6 of the donors carried dominant NKG2C+ clonotypes that took up roughly 1.0-8% of their CD8+ T cells.

The sequence was obtained from a man aged 45-65 years who received an inactivated influenza vaccine. This chain links TRBV7-9 with TRBJ2-1, with D unresolved. Sequenced material: PBMCs from blood, taken on the day of vaccination. The CDR3 nucleotides read TGTGCCAGCAGTACCTCTTTCGGCTACAATGAGCAGTTCTTC. Translated: CASSTSFGYNEQFF.